What follows is one T cell receptor beta chain and its context. What it binds is not known. Using immunoSEQ multiplex PCR, the repertoire was profiled, and TCRdb retains in-frame clones only, with some absent. The data hold 100,000 to 120,000 clones, with 85% to 95% observed a single time. The data are from a study of T cell responses to AZD1222 COVID-19 vaccine. General study points: Possibly, clonal diversity was underestimated; donors were largely white British and included more females. Dominant at 160-218 and 743-854, vaccine-associated CD4 TCRs also spanned spike.

Trimming pared 2 bases from V and 8 bases from J, leaving 18 bases between. CDR1 and CDR2 (germline): GTSNPN, SVGIG (reference sequence). This CDR3 region has 15 residues. Second doses that came at about 4 or about 12 weeks were put together. This chain joins TRBV30 and TRBJ1-4; no firm D call. Specimen: peripheral blood, collected 28 days after the second AZD1222 dose. The receptor comes from an adult who received the AZD1222 COVID-19 vaccine. The CDR3 loop is CAWSRRVYTSEKLFF. As DNA, the CDR3 is TGTGCCTGGAGTAGGAGGGTATATACCTCGGAAAAACTGTTTTTT. The whole variable domain, filled in from reference TRBV30 and TRBJ1-4, reads SQTIHQWPATLVQPVGSPLSLECTVEGTSNPNLYWYRQAAGRGLQLLFYSVGIGQISSEVPQNLSASRPQDRQFILSSKKLLLSDSGFYLCAWSRRVYTSEKLFFGSGTQLSVL.